The 10 T cell receptor beta chains below all came from one sample that was sequenced in a study of T-cell reconstitution after alpha-beta-depleted transplantation in children. Unique molecular identifiers were used in preparing the TCRbeta library. One entry per CDR3 protein results from TCRdb running MiXCR on the PCR reads. The data hold hundreds of thousands of distinct CDR3 sequences, with under 15% observed a single time. Sequenced material: PBMCs from the stem cell graft donor, taken from the stem cell graft. All receptors derive from a human donor who donated a stem cell graft to a child with combined immunodeficiency.

This clonotype was counted ten times or more. The chain links TRBV7-2 to TRBJ2-1, with 7 bases that match TRBD1. Germline V gives CDR1 SGHTA, CDR2 FQGNSA. The CDR3 runs to 14 residues. The trim removed 7 bases at V and 6 bases at J, leaving 9 bases unmatched. In nucleotides, the CDR3 is TGTGCCAGCACCCCAACAGGGGAAGGCAATGAGCAGTTCTTC. Residues: CASTPTGEGNEQFF.

This clonotype was counted at least ten times. The J gene is TRBJ2-7, the V gene TRBV4-1; 9 bases fit TRBD2. CDR1 MGHRA and CDR2 YSYEKL come from the germline V gene. The J segment lost 5 bases and the V segment lost 4 bases, leaving 6 bases of the junction unmatched. CDR3 length: 14 amino acids. The DNA of the CDR3 is TGCGCCAGCAGCCCTATAGCGGGAGATGACGAGCAGTACTTC. Protein sequence: CASSPIAGDDEQYF.

This CDR3 is CASSMDSPGETQYF. The CDR3 nucleotides read TGCGCCAGCAGCATGGACAGTCCGGGGGAGACCCAGTACTTC. This rearrangement joins TRBV5-1 to TRBJ2-5; D is possibly TRBD1 (6 bases). The CDR3 consists of 14 residues. Germline V gene data show CDR1 as SGHRS and CDR2 as YFSETQ. The ends were cut back, 4 bases at V and 5 bases at J, with 15 bases in the middle.

Here the CDR3 reads CSAMGLAGTTDTQYF. CDR3 coding DNA: TGCAGTGCTATGGGACTAGCGGGGACCACAGATACGCAGTATTTT. This chain links TRBV20-1 with TRBJ2-3, with 13 bases identical to TRBD2. CDR1 and CDR2 (germline): DFQATT, SNEGSKA (reference sequence). With 4 bases clipped from V and 2 bases from J, the junction kept 3 bases outside the gene matches. This CDR3 has 15 residues.

This clonotype was recorded a few times. The chain links TRBV5-1 to TRBJ2-7, with D tentatively TRBD2 (5 bases). Germline CDR1 reads SGHRS; CDR2 reads YFSETQ. The ends were cut back, 4 bases at V and 6 bases at J, with 11 bases in the middle. CDR3 length: 12 amino acids. The CDR3 loop reads CASSGMLAEQYF. The CDR3 DNA reads as TGCGCCAGCAGCGGCATGCTAGCCGAGCAGTACTTC.

The chain links TRBV4-3 to TRBJ2-6; D gene unclear. The CDR3 runs to 16 residues. Germline V gene lookup returns CDR1 LGHNA and CDR2 YSLEER. Trimming took off 0 bases at V and 2 bases at J, with 8 bases between the two ends. CDR3 protein: CASSQDSAPGANVLTF. The CDR3 DNA reads TGCGCCAGCAGCCAAGACTCGGCGCCTGGGGCCAACGTCCTGACTTTC.

This clonotype was counted at least ten times. This rearrangement joins TRBV5-1 to TRBJ2-1; D possibly corresponds to TRBD1 (7 bases). In germline, CDR1 is SGHRS, CDR2 YFSETQ. This CDR3 has 15 amino acids. Trimming took off 4 bases at V and 7 bases at J, with 18 bases between the two ends. The CDR3 DNA is TGCGCCAGCAGCATCCCAGGGGGAGGCGGGAATGAGCAGTTCTTC. It translates to CASSIPGGGGNEQFF.

The V call is TRBV7-2, the J call TRBJ1-1; 7 bases are shared with TRBD1. CDR3 length: 14 amino acids. V lost 5 bases and J lost 4; bases outside the gene matches: 7. From germline, CDR1 is SGHTA and CDR2 FQGNSA. The CDR3 loop reads CASSAGTAFTEAFF. CDR3 sequence (DNA): TGTGCCAGCAGCGCCGGGACAGCCTTCACTGAAGCTTTCTTT.

CDR3 DNA sequence: TGTGCCAGCAGTTTATGGGCGGGAGGGAACACAGATACGCAGTATTTT. This translates into CASSLWAGGNTDTQYF. V gene TRBV27 combines with J gene TRBJ2-3, with 9 bases fitting TRBD2. The ends lost 1 base at V and 2 bases at J; junction bases unmatched: 4. Germline CDR1 is MNHEY and CDR2 is SMNVEV (reference sequence). The CDR3 has 16 residues.

This clonotype was detected a few times. The chain has TRBV3-1 and TRBJ1-1, with 9 positions matching TRBD1. The CDR3 contains 15 residues. After removal of 2 bases from V and 4 bases from J, the junction contained 5 bases not matched to a gene. CDR1 and CDR2 from the germline V gene are LGHDT and YNNKEL (reference sequence). The CDR3 nucleotides read TGTGCCAGCAGCCAATCGGGACAGGGAAGCACTGAAGCTTTCTTT. It yields the protein CASSQSGQGSTEAFF. Variable domain in full (rest from reference TRBV3-1 and TRBJ1-1): DTAVSQTPKYLVTQMGNDKSIKCEQNLGHDTMYWYKQDSKKFLKIMFSYNNKELIINETVPNRFSPKSPDKAHLNLHINSLELGDSAVYFCASSQSGQGSTEAFFGQGTRLTVV.